The 5 T cell receptor beta chains listed next were all sequenced from one sample in a study of radiotherapy plus CTLA-4 blockade in lung cancer (dated by TCRdb to 2016 to 2018). Libraries were constructed by the immunoSEQ multiplex PCR assay. The clones in this table, taken by TCRdb from immuneACCESS, are in-frame only. Not every clone is retained; where verified, under half of the shortfall comes from an unresolved V gene, and the cause of the rest is unknown. Across this sample there are some 32,000 clones, with approximately 66% seen only once. Together, the top ten hold less than 4% of the sample. Source: peripheral blood, taken from a patient treated with radiotherapy plus ipilimumab. All receptors come from a human donor with non-small cell lung cancer who had stable disease on radiotherapy plus ipilimumab.

As DNA, the CDR3 is TGCAGCGCTAAAAAGATGGCAGGGAGGGGCACCGGGGAGCTGTTTTTT. This sequence encodes CSAKKMAGRGTGELFF. This chain uses TRBV29-1 with TRBJ2-2; 7 bases match TRBD2. CDR3 length: 16 amino acids. V shed 7 bases and J 4 bases; nucleotides not matched to a gene: 15. Germline CDR1 reads SQVTM; CDR2 reads ANQGSEA.

The V gene is TRBV20-1, the J gene TRBJ2-1; no definite D call. Trimming took off 5 bases at V and 6 bases at J, with 8 bases between the two ends. CDR3 size: 11 residues. The germline V gene has CDR1 DFQATT and CDR2 SNEGSKA (reference sequence). Written as DNA, the CDR3 is TGCAGTGCTCGCCTGGGCAATGAGCAGTTCTTC. This codes for CSARLGNEQFF.

The chain couples TRBV6-5 to TRBJ2-7; no definite D call. The V gene lost 2 bases and the J gene lost 3 bases, with 14 bases spanning the gap. CDR1 is MNHEY, CDR2 SVGAGI, per germline. The CDR3 contains 15 residues. In DNA, the CDR3 is TGTGCCAGCAGTTACGAACCAACTGGCATCTACGAGCAGTACTTC. Translating it yields CASSYEPTGIYEQYF.

The chain links TRBV6-5 to TRBJ2-7; weak D call: TRBD1 (6 bases). V lost 0 bases and J lost 4, with 16 bases in between. Germline-derived CDR1 and CDR2 are MNHEY and SVGAGI. The CDR3 is 16 residues long. CDR3 in DNA: TGTGCCAGCAGTTACTCAATACAGGGCGCGCCTTACGAGCAGTACTTC. Its protein is CASSYSIQGAPYEQYF.

This clone was seen a single time. The chain is built from TRBV27 and TRBJ1-2; 8 positions match TRBD1. CDR3 size: 14 residues. Trimming took 6 bases from V and 8 from J; bases not matched to a gene: 11. CDR1 is MNHEY, CDR2 SMNVEV, per germline (reference sequence). The CDR3 is CASSSDRAGVGYTF. The CDR3 bases are TGTGCCAGCAGCTCGGACAGGGCCGGCGTAGGCTACACCTTC.